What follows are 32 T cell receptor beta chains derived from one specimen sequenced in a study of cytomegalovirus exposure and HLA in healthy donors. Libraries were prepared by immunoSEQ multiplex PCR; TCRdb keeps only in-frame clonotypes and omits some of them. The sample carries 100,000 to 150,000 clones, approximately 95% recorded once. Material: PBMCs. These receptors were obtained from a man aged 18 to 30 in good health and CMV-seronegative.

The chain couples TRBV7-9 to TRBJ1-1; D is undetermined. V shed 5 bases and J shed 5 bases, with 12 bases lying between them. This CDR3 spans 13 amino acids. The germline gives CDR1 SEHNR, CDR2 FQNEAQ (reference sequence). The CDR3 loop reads CASSPGPGTEAFF. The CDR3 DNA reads TGTGCCAGCAGCCCCGGTCCCGGGACTGAAGCTTTCTTT.

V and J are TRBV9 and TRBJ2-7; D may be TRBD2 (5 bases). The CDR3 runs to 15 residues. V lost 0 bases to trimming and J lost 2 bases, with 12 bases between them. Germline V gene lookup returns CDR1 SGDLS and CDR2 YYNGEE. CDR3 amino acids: CASSVVLRETYEQYF. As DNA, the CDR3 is TGTGCCAGCAGCGTAGTCTTGAGGGAGACCTACGAGCAGTACTTC.

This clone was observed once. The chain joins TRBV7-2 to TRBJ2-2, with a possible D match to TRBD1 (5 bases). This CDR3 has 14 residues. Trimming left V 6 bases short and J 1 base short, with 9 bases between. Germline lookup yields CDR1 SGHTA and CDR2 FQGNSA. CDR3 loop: CASRLTVNTGELFF. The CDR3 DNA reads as TGTGCCAGCAGGCTGACAGTGAACACCGGGGAGCTGTTTTTT.

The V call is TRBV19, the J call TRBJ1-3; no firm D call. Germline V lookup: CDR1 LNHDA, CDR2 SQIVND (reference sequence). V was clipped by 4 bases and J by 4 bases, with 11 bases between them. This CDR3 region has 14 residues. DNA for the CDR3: TGTGCCAGTAGTAGCGGCAGTACCGGAAACACCATATATTTT. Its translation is CASSSGSTGNTIYF. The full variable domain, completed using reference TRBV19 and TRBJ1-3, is DGGITQSPKYLFRKEGQNVTLSCEQNLNHDAMYWYRQDPGQGLRLIYYSQIVNDFQKGDIAEGYSVSREKKESFPLTVTSAQKNPTAFYLCASSSGSTGNTIYFGEGSWLTVV.

CDR3 in amino acids: CASSPVAGVTNEQFF. The CDR3 coding sequence is TGTGCCAGCAGCCCAGTAGCGGGAGTGACGAATGAGCAGTTCTTC. The chain couples TRBV7-8 to TRBJ2-1, with 9 bases lining up with TRBD2. This CDR3 region has 15 residues. Germline trimming cut 5 bases from V and 7 bases from J; bases unmatched to any gene: 9. Germline CDR1 SGHVS, CDR2 FQNEAQ. Full variable domain (outside the CDR3, taken from reference TRBV7-8 and TRBJ2-1): GAGVSQSPRYKVAKRGQDVALRCDPISGHVSLFWYQQALGQGPEFLTYFQNEAQLDKSGLPSDRFFAERPEGSVSTLKIQRTQQEDSAVYLCASSPVAGVTNEQFFGPGTRLTVL.

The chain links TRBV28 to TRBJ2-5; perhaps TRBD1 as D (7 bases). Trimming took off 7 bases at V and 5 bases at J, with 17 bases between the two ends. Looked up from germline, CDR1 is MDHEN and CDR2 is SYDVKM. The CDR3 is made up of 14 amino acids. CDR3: CASNIGQAGETQYF. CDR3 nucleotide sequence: TGTGCCAGCAACATAGGACAGGCGGGGGAGACCCAGTACTTC.

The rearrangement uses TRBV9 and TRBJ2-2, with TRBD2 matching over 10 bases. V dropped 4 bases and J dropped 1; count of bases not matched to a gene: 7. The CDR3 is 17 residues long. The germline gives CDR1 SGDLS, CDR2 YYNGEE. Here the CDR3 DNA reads TGTGCCAGCAGCCTCGGGACTAGCGTTTTGAACACCGGGGAGCTGTTTTTT. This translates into CASSLGTSVLNTGELFF.

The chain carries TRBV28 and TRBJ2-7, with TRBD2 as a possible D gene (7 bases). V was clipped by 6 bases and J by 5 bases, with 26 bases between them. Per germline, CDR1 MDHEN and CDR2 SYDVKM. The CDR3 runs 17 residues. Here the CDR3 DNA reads TGTGCCAGCAGCCCCTCAGGGGCGGGAGCTCCCTTCCACGAGCAGTACTTC. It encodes CASSPSGAGAPFHEQYF.

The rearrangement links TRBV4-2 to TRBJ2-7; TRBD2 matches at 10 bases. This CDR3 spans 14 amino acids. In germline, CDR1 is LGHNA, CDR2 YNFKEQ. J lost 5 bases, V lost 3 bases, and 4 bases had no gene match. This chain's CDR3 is CASSQGLARDEQYF. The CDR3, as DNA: TGTGCCAGCAGCCAGGGACTAGCGAGGGACGAGCAGTACTTC.

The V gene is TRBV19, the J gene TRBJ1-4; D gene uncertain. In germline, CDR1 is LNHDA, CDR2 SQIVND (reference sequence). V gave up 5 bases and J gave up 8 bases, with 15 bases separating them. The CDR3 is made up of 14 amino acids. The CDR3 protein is CASSPPPVGEKLFF. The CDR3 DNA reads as TGTGCCAGTAGTCCCCCCCCGGTCGGGGAAAAACTGTTTTTT.

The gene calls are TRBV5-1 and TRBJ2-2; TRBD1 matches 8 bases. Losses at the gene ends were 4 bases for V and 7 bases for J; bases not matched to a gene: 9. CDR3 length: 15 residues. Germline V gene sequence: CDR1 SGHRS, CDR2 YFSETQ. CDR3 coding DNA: TGCGCCAGCAGCACTGACAGGGGACGGGGCGGGGAGCTGTTTTTT. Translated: CASSTDRGRGGELFF.

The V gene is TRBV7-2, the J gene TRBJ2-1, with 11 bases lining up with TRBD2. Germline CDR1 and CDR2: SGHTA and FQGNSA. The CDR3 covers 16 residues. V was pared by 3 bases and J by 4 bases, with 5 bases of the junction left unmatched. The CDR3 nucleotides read TGTGCCAGCAGCTTTATGACTAGCGGGAAATACAATGAGCAGTTCTTC. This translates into CASSFMTSGKYNEQFF. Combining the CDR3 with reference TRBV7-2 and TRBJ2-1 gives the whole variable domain GAGVSQSPSNKVTEKGKDVELRCDPISGHTALYWYRQSLGQGLEFLIYFQGNSAPDKSGLPSDRFSAERTGGSVSTLTIQRTQQEDSAVYLCASSFMTSGKYNEQFFGPGTRLTVL.

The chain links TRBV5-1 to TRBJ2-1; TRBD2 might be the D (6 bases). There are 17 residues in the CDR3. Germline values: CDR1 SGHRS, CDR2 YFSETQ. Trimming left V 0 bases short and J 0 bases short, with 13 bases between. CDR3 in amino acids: CASSLDPGLSSYNEQFF. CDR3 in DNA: TGCGCCAGCAGCTTGGATCCGGGACTCAGCTCCTACAATGAGCAGTTCTTC.

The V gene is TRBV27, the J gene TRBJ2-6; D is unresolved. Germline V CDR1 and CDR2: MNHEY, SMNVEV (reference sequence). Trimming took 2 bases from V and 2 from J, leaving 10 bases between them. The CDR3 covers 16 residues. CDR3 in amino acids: CASSLVFSTGANVLTF. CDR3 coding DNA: TGTGCCAGCAGTTTAGTATTTAGCACTGGGGCCAACGTCCTGACTTTC.

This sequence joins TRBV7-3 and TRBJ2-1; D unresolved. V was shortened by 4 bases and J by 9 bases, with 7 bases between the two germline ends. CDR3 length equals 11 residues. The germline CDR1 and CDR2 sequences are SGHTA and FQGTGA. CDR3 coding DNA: TGTGCCAGCAGCTCCAACATTGAGCAGTTCTTC. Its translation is CASSSNIEQFF.

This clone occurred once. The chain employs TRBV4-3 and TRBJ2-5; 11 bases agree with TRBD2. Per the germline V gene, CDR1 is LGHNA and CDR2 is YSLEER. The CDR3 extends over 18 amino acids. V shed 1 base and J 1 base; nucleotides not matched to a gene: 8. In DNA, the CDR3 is TGCGCCAGCAGCCAAGCCTTCGGGACTAGCGGATTCCAAGAGACCCAGTACTTC. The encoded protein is CASSQAFGTSGFQETQYF.

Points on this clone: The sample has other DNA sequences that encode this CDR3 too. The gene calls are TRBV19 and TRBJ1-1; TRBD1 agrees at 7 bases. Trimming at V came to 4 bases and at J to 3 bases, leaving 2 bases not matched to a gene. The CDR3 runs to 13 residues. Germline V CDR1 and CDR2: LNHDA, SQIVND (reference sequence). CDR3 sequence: CASSTDRDTEAFF. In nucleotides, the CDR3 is TGTGCCAGTAGTACAGACAGGGACACTGAAGCTTTCTTT.

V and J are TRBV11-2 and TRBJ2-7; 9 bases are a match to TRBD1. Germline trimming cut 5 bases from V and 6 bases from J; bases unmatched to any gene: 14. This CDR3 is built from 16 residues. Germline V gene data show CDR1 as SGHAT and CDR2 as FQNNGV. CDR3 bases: TGTGCCAGCAGCCCAGCGGCGGCCGGGACAGGGCCCGAGCAGTACTTC. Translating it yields CASSPAAAGTGPEQYF.

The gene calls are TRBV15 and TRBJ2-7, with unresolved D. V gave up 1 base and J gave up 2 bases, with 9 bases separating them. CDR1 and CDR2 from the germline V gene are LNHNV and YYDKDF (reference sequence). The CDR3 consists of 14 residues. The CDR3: CATSRGAGAYEQYF. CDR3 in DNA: TGTGCCACCAGCAGAGGGGCAGGTGCCTACGAGCAGTACTTC.

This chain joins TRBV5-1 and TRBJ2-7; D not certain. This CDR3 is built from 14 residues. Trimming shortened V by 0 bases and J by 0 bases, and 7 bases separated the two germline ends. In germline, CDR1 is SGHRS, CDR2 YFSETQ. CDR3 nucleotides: TGCGCCAGCAGCTTGGCTGGCAACTCCTACGAGCAGTACTTC. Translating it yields CASSLAGNSYEQYF.

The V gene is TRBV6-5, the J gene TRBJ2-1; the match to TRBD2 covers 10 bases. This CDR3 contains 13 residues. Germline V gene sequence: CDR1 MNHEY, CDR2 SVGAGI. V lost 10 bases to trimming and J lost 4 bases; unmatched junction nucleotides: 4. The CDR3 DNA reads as TGTGCCACCCTAGCGGGAGCGTACAATGAGCAGTTCTTC. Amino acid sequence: CATLAGAYNEQFF.

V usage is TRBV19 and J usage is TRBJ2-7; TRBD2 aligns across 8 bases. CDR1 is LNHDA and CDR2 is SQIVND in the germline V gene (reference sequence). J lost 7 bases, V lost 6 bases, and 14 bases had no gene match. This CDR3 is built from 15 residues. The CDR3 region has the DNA TGTGCCAGTAGGAACCGGCGGTCAGCGGGAGAGGAGCAGTACTTC. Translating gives CASRNRRSAGEEQYF.

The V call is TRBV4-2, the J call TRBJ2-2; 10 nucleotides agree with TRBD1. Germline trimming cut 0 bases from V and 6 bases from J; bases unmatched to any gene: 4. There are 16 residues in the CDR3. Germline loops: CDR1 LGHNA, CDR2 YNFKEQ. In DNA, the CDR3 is TGTGCCAGCAGCCAAGATTGGGGACAGGGGCCCGGGGAGCTGTTTTTT. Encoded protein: CASSQDWGQGPGELFF.

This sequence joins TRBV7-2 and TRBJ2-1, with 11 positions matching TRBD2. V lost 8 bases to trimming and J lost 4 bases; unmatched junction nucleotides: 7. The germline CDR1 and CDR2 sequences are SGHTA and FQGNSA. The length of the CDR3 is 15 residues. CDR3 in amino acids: CASRLTSGAYNEQFF. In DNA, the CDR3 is TGTGCCAGCCGCCTGACTAGCGGGGCTTACAATGAGCAGTTCTTC. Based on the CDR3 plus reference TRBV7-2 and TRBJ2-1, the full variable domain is GAGVSQSPSNKVTEKGKDVELRCDPISGHTALYWYRQSLGQGLEFLIYFQGNSAPDKSGLPSDRFSAERTGGSVSTLTIQRTQQEDSAVYLCASRLTSGAYNEQFFGPGTRLTVL.

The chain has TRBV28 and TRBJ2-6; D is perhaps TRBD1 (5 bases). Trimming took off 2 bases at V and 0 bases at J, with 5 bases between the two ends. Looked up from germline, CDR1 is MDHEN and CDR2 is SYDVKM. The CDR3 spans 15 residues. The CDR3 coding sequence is TGTGCCAGCAGTTTAAGGGGCTCTGGGGCCAACGTCCTGACTTTC. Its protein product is CASSLRGSGANVLTF.

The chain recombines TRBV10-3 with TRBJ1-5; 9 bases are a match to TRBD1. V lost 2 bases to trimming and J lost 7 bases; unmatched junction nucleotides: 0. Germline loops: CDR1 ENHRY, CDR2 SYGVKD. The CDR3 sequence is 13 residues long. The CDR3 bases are TGTGCCATCAGTGAGACAGGGGGCCAGCCCCAGCATTTT. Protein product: CAISETGGQPQHF.

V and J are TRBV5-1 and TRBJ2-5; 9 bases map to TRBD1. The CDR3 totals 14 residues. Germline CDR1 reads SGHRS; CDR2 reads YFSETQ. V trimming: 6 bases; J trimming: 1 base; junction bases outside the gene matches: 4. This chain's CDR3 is CASMSTGGQETQYF. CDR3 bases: TGCGCCAGCATGTCGACAGGGGGCCAAGAGACCCAGTACTTC.

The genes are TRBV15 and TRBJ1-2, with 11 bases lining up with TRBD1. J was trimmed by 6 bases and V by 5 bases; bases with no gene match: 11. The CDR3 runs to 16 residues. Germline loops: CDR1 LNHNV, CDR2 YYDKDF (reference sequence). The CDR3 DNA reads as TGTGCCACCAGCCCCGCGGACAGGGGGCGCGTGGATGGCTACACCTTC. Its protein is CATSPADRGRVDGYTF.

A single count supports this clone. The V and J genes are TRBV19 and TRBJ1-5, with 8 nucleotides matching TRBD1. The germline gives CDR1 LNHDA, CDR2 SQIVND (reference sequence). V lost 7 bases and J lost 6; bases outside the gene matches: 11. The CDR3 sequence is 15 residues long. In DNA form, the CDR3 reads TGTGCCAGTACCCCCAGGGGACAGGTTCGTCAGCCCCAGCATTTT. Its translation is CASTPRGQVRQPQHF.

The CDR3 DNA follows: TGTGCCAGCAGTTACTCGGGGCAGGATGACTATGGCTACACCTTC. Translation: CASSYSGQDDYGYTF. This rearrangement joins TRBV6-6 to TRBJ1-2; the D gene is possibly TRBD1 (5 bases). CDR3 length equals 15 residues. Germline assignment: CDR1 MNHNY and CDR2 SVGAGI (reference sequence). Between the trimmed V and J ends, which lost 0 bases and 3 bases, there was a span of 11 bases.

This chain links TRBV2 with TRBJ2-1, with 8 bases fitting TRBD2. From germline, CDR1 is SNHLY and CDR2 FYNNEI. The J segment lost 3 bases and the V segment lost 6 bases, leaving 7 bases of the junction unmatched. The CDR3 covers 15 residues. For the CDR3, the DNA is TGTGCCAGCAGGAGCAGCGGGAGCGGCTACAATGAGCAGTTCTTC. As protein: CASRSSGSGYNEQFF.

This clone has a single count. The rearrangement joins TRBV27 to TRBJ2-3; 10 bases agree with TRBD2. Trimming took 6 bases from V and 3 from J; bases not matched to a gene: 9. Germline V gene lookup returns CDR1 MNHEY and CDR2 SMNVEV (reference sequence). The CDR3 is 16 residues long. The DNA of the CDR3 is TGTGCCAGCAGCAACCAGGGTAGCGGGAGGACAGATACGCAGTATTTT. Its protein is CASSNQGSGRTDTQYF.